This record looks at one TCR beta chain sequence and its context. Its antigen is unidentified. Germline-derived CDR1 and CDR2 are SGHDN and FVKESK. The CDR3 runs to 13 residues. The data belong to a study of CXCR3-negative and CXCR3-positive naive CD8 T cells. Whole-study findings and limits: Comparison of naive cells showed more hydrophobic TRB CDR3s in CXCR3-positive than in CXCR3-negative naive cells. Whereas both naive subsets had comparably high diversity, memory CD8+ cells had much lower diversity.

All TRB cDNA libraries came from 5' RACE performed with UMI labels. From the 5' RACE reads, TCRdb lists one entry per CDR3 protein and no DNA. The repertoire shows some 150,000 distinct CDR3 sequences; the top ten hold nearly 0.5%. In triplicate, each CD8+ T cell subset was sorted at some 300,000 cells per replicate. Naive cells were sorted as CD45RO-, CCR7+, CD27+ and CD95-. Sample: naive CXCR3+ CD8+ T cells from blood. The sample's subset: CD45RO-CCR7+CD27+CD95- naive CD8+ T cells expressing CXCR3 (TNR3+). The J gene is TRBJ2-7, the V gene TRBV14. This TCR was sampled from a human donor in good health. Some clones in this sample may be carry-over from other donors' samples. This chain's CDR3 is CASSQVWHYEQYF.